This T cell receptor (beta chain) is drawn from a study of T cell repertoires in cytomegalovirus infection. The table lists this clonotype with many counts. The antigen remains unidentified. V lost 1 base to trimming and J lost 7 bases; unmatched junction nucleotides: 9. This CDR3 is 16 amino acids long. Germline-derived CDR1 and CDR2 are SGHTA and FQGNSA. Study-wide results and caveats: Clonotypes of TCR beta that were HLA-C-restricted and CMV-specific dominated the ex vivo response. People with CMV and the relevant HLA were identified by cumulative public TCR beta family frequency.

TCRdb used MiXCR to reprocess the reads, holding one entry per CDR3 protein. The data hold 400,000 or so distinct CDR3 sequences, with roughly 18% observed a single time. This receptor was taken from a human donor in good health (CMV status not recorded). Some clones in this sample may be carry-over from other donors' samples. The V and J genes are TRBV7-2 and TRBJ2-5, with 10 bases fitting TRBD2. Input material: PBMCs. CDR3 DNA: TGTGCCAGCAGCTTAGAAGCCCTAGCGGGAGTTTCGACCCAGTACTTC. Translating gives CASSLEALAGVSTQYF.